This T cell receptor (beta chain) was recovered during a study of neoadjuvant nivolumab and ipilimumab in lung cancer. Trimming shortened V by 2 bases and J by 5 bases, and 10 bases separated the two germline ends. Germline V gene sequence: CDR1 MNHNS, CDR2 SASEGT. The CDR3 contains 13 residues. TCRdb's table, derived via immunoSEQ multiplex PCR, lists solely in-frame clones and lacks some. The data show about 26,000 clones, less than 90% seen once. This TCR came from an adult with non-small cell lung cancer. The starting material was peripheral blood, obtained before neoadjuvant nivolumab, alone or with ipilimumab. V is TRBV6-1 and J is TRBJ2-7; D remains ambiguous. CDR3 loop: CASSEQGIDEQYF. The CDR3 DNA is TGTGCCAGCAGTGAACAAGGGATCGACGAGCAGTACTTC.